This TCR beta chain derives from a study of blood T cell repertoires in COVID-19. Participants were aged about 18 to 89 years from 20 to 30 US areas. Authors' processing steps: Amplifying reference gene primers gave estimates of nucleated cell counts. Clones were read by immunoSEQ multiplex PCR, and TCRdb kept only the in-frame ones, dropping some. V and J calls and clone size follow that table, whereas D and trimming were derived from the DNA. In the table there are approximately 250,000 clones, 85% to 90% of which are singletons. The source is a woman aged 25 to 39 with acute COVID-19. The sequencing sample was made of PBMCs or T cells enriched from blood (not recorded which).

CDR3 amino acids: CASSYSRTGGDGYTF. The CDR3 nucleotides are TGTGCCAGCAGTTACTCGAGGACAGGGGGCGATGGCTACACCTTC. This chain joins TRBV6-2 or TRBV6-3 and TRBJ1-2; TRBD1 agrees at 11 bases. The germline V gene encodes CDR1 MNHEY and CDR2 SVGEGT. This CDR3 has 15 residues. V dropped 0 bases and J dropped 6; count of bases not matched to a gene: 3.